This T cell receptor (beta chain) was identified in a study of blood T cell repertoires in COVID-19. Sequencing was performed with immunoSEQ multiplex PCR; in TCRdb, only in-frame clones are kept and a portion is missing. The profile shows 80,000 or so clones, about 85% of them singletons. The TCR originated in a man in his 60s with COVID-19, enrolled during active disease. The sequenced sample consisted of peripheral blood.

CDR3 sequence (DNA): TGTGCCACCTCACAGGGCAGTGAAGCTTTCTTT. This gives the protein CATSQGSEAFF. The rearrangement uses TRBV24-1 and TRBJ1-1, with D perhaps matching TRBD1 (6 bases). Germline lookup yields CDR1 KGHDR and CDR2 SFDVKD. The CDR3 totals 11 residues. The V end was cut by 9 bases, the J end by 7 bases, with 11 bases between.